The source of this T cell receptor (beta chain) is a study of T cell responses to AZD1222 COVID-19 vaccine. General observations from the study: Regions left unmutated in variants are reportedly the target of nearly half of spike-specific TCRs. Repertoire sampling was restricted to post-peak T cell response timepoints. White British donors predominated, females outnumbered males, and clonal diversity was possibly underestimated. Only five or six AZD1222 recipients were seropositive at baseline.

The protocol was immunoSEQ multiplex PCR, while the TCRdb copy is restricted to in-frame clones and leaves out a portion. This sample's table has 150,000 or so clones. On this clone itself: Antigen unknown.

This clonotype was sampled from an adult in good health. Sequencing was carried out using peripheral blood.

CDR3 loop: CASSAGGTGGGYTF. CDR3 nucleotide sequence: TGTGCCAGCAGCGCCGGGGGGACAGGGGGTGGCTACACCTTC. This sequence joins TRBV7-2 and TRBJ1-2, with 11 bases fitting TRBD1. Germline V gene lookup returns CDR1 SGHTA and CDR2 FQGNSA. V shed 5 bases and J 7 bases; nucleotides not matched to a gene: 6. The CDR3 is made up of 14 amino acids.